The 2 T cell receptor beta chains listed next were all sequenced from one sample in a study of tumor-infiltrating lymphocytes in glioblastoma multiforme. Multiple V-beta primers and a C-beta primer amplified TCRB from RNA. Each CDR3 protein gets one entry after TCRdb re-called the multiplex PCR reads with MiXCR. This table has about 15,000 distinct CDR3 sequences, more than 65% appearing once. The sample taken for sequencing was brain tumor tissue. The receptor set was obtained from a male donor with glioblastoma.

This clonotype was detected only a few times. This chain connects TRBV11-2 to TRBJ1-5; TRBD1 is a possible D gene (6 bases). The V gene's germline CDR1 is SGHAT and CDR2 FQNNGV. The CDR3 has 13 amino acids. Trimming took 4 bases from V and 12 from J, leaving 16 bases between them. CDR3 residues: CASSSLVDSGQHF. The CDR3 DNA is TGTGCCAGCAGCTCATTGGTGGACAGTGGCCAGCATTTT.

The rearrangement uses TRBV12-3 or TRBV12-4 and TRBJ2-7; D is possibly TRBD1 (6 bases). CDR3 length: 15 residues. The V end was cut by 0 bases, the J end by 5 bases, with 14 bases between. CDR3 nucleotides: TGTGCCAGCAGTTTAGCGGGGAACAGGGCCAACGAGCAGTACTTC. Encoded protein: CASSLAGNRANEQYF.